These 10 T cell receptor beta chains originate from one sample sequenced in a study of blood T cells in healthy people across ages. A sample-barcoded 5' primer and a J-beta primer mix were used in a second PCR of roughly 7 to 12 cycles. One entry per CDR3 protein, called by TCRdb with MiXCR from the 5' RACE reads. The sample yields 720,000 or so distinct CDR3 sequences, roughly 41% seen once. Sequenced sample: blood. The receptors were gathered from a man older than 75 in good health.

CDR3 protein: CASSLGDRVHPFF. The CDR3 DNA sequence: TGTGCCAGCAGCTTAGGGGACCGCGTCCATCCGTTCTTC. The chain uses TRBV11-1 and TRBJ2-1, with D possibly being TRBD1 or TRBD2 (5 bases each). V gave up 1 base and J gave up 15 bases, with 16 bases separating them. The germline V gene encodes CDR1 SGHAT and CDR2 FQDESV (reference sequence). The CDR3 is 13 amino acids.

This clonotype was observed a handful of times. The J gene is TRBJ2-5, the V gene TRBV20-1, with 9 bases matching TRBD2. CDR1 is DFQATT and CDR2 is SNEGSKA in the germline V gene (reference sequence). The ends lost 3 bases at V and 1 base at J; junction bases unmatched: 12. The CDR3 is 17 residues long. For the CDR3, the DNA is TGCAGTGCTAGTCTCCCCGGGCTAGCGGGACTCCAAGAGACCCAGTACTTC. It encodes CSASLPGLAGLQETQYF.

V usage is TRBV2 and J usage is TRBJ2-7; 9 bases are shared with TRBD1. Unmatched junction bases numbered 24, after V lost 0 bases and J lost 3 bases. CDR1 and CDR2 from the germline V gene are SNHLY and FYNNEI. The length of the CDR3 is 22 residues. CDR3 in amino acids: CASSEALRTGTGRSTVGYEQYF. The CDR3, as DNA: TGTGCCAGCAGTGAAGCGCTTCGCACGGGGACAGGGAGGTCCACAGTAGGCTACGAGCAGTACTTC.

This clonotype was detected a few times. CDR3 region: CASSGDLQLDVDTQYF. CDR3 nucleotides: TGTGCCAGTAGTGGCGACTTACAACTCGATGTCGATACGCAGTATTTT. The chain uses TRBV19 and TRBJ2-3; D not resolved. Trimming took 5 bases from V and 6 from J, leaving 21 bases between them. The CDR3 covers 16 residues. Germline assignment: CDR1 LNHDA and CDR2 SQIVND (reference sequence).

CDR3 in amino acids: CASSPQLASSYNEQFF. For the CDR3, the DNA is TGTGCCAGCTCACCTCAACTAGCGAGCTCCTACAATGAGCAGTTCTTC. The V gene is TRBV18, the J gene TRBJ2-1, with TRBD2 matching 7 bases. Per the germline V gene, CDR1 is KGHSH and CDR2 is LQKENI. This CDR3 comprises 16 residues. The trim removed 3 bases at V and 0 bases at J, leaving 5 bases unmatched.

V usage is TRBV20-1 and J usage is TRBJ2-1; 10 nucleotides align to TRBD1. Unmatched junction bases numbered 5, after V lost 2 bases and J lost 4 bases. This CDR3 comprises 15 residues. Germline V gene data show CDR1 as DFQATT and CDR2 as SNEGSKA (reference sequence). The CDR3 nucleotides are TGCAGTGCTAGACGACCGGGACAGGGGTACAATGAGCAGTTCTTC. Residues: CSARRPGQGYNEQFF.

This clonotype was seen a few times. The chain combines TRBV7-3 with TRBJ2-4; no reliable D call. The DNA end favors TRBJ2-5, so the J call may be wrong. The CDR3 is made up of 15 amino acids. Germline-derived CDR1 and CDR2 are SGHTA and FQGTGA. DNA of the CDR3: TGTGCCAGCAGCCCAAAGGGTTTTGAATTGGAGACCCAGTACTTC. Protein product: CASSPKGFELETQYF.

The CDR3 bases are TGTGCCAGCAGTGAACGAGGACAGAGAGAGACCCAGTACTTC. This gives the protein CASSERGQRETQYF. V is TRBV25-1 and J is TRBJ2-4, with D possibly matching TRBD1 (6 bases). The J call may be in error: the DNA end matches TRBJ2-5 better. The CDR3 is 14 residues long. Germline V CDR1 and CDR2: MGHDK, SYGVNS.

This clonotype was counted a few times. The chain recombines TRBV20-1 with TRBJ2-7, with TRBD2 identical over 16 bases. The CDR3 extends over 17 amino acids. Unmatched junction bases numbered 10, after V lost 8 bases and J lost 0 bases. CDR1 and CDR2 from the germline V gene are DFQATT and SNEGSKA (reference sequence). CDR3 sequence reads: CSRQGTSGRALSYEQYF. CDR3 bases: TGCAGTAGGCAGGGGACTAGCGGGAGGGCGCTCTCCTACGAGCAGTACTTC.

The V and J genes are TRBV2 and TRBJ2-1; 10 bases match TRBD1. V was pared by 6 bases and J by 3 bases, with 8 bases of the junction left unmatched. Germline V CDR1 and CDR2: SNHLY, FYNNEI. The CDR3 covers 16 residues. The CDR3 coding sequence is TGTGCCAGCAGGGAAACCGGGACAGGGGACTACAATGAGCAGTTCTTC. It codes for CASRETGTGDYNEQFF.